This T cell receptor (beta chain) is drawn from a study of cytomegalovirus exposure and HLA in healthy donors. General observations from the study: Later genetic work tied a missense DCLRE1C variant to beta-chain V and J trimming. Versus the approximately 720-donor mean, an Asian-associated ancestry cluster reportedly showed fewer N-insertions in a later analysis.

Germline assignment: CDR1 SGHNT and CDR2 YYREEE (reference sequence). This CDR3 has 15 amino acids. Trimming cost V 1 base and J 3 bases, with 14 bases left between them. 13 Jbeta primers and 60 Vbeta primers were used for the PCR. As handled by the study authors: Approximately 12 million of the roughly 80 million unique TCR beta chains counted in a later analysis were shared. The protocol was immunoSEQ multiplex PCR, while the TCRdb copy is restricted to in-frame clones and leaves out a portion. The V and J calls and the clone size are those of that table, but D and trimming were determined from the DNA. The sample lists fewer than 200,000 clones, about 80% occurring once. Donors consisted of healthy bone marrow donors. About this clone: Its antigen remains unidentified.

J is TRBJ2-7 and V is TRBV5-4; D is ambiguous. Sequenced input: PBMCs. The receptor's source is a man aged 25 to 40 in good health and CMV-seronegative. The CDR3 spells CASSLLPSSGYEQYF. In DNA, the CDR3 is TGTGCCAGCAGCTTGTTGCCCAGTTCAGGCTACGAGCAGTACTTC.